The next 27 T cell receptor beta chains were all read from a single sample in a study of shared clonotypes between healthy human individuals. The data were produced by immunoSEQ multiplex PCR, yet TCRdb's version contains in-frame clones alone and is incomplete. The table includes around 940,000 clones, approximately 80% detected once. The sample taken for sequencing was memory CD4+ T cells sorted from blood. The subset here: CD45RA-negative fraction. The receptors derive from a man aged 18 to 30 in good health.

This clone showed up many times. This chain connects TRBV10-3 to TRBJ1-6; D might be TRBD1 (6 bases). CDR3 length: 14 residues. The ends were cut back, 3 bases at V and 8 bases at J, with 11 bases in the middle. Looked up from germline, CDR1 is ENHRY and CDR2 is SYGVKD. CDR3 protein: CAISDRGADSPLHF. DNA of the CDR3: TGTGCCATCAGTGATCGGGGGGCCGATTCACCCCTCCACTTT.

The sample holds a few counts of this clone. The chain uses TRBV11-2 and TRBJ2-3; no definite D call. Trimming shortened V by 5 bases and J by 2 bases, and 17 bases separated the two germline ends. This CDR3 spans 16 amino acids. The germline gives CDR1 SGHAT, CDR2 FQNNGV. The CDR3 reads CASSPTLGAITDTQYF. The CDR3, as DNA: TGTGCCAGCAGCCCAACGCTCGGAGCTATCACAGATACGCAGTATTTT.

The rearrangement uses TRBV2 and TRBJ1-1; 8 nucleotides match TRBD1. CDR3 length: 13 residues. Germline values: CDR1 SNHLY, CDR2 FYNNEI. Trimming at V came to 5 bases and at J to 10 bases, leaving 9 bases not matched to a gene. The CDR3 here is CASSLGGTGVAFF. The CDR3 DNA reads as TGTGCCAGCAGTCTAGGGGGGACAGGAGTAGCTTTCTTT.

CDR3 sequence (DNA): TGCAGCGTTGAAGACGGGCTAGGCTACAATGAGCAGTTCTTC. Protein product: CSVEDGLGYNEQFF. The gene calls are TRBV29-1 and TRBJ2-1; no clear D gene. V lost 0 bases to trimming and J lost 3 bases, with 9 bases between them. Germline V lookup: CDR1 SQVTM, CDR2 ANQGSEA. This CDR3 is built from 14 residues.

The V gene is TRBV4-1, the J gene TRBJ2-1; 7 bases fit TRBD2. The length of the CDR3 is 14 residues. J was trimmed by 9 bases and V by 4 bases; bases with no gene match: 9. CDR1 MGHRA and CDR2 YSYEKL come from the germline V gene. CDR3 bases: TGCGCCAGCAGCCTTTTGGGAGGGCCGATTGAGCAGTTCTTC. Translated, it gives CASSLLGGPIEQFF.

Points on this clone: The identical CDR3 is also encoded by other nucleotide sequences in the sample. V is TRBV2 and J is TRBJ1-2; the D is unclear. The germline V gene encodes CDR1 SNHLY and CDR2 FYNNEI. V lost 3 bases to trimming and J lost 5 bases, with 7 bases between them. The CDR3 has 12 amino acids. DNA of the CDR3: TGTGCCAGCAGTGATTCCGGTTATGGCTACACCTTC. Translating it yields CASSDSGYGYTF.

The J gene is TRBJ1-2, the V gene TRBV9; a weak D match, TRBD1 (5 bases). V was trimmed by 3 bases and J by 6 bases, leaving 18 bases between them. Germline V gene lookup returns CDR1 SGDLS and CDR2 YYNGEE. The CDR3 consists of 15 residues. The CDR3 sequence is CASSAAWVGGDGYTF. DNA for the CDR3: TGTGCCAGCAGCGCCGCCTGGGTCGGAGGGGATGGCTACACCTTC.

The chain is built from TRBV5-6 and TRBJ1-1; no clear D. CDR3 length equals 14 residues. Deletions cut 0 bases from V and 1 base from J, with 7 bases between. CDR1 is SGHDT and CDR2 is YYEEEE in the germline V gene. CDR3 loop: CASSLEPPNTEAFF. The CDR3 DNA sequence: TGTGCCAGCAGCTTGGAACCGCCGAACACTGAAGCTTTCTTT.

Concerning this clone: Different DNA sequences within this sample yield the same CDR3. The chain combines TRBV9 with TRBJ2-7; D not certain. In germline, CDR1 is SGDLS, CDR2 YYNGEE. Trimming removed 0 bases from V and 1 base from J, with 11 bases in between. This CDR3 comprises 15 residues. CDR3 nucleotides: TGTGCCAGCAGCGTAGGCTGGTCTGGGTCCTACGAGCAGTACTTC. It yields the protein CASSVGWSGSYEQYF.

This chain uses TRBV29-1 with TRBJ2-5; D not certain. V was cut by 5 bases and J by 5 bases, with 12 bases left in between. Germline loops: CDR1 SQVTM, CDR2 ANQGSEA. There are 12 residues in the CDR3. The CDR3 sequence is CSVPKMGETQYF. The CDR3, as DNA: TGCAGCGTTCCCAAGATGGGGGAGACCCAGTACTTC.

The chain carries TRBV10-1 and TRBJ1-1; the D gene is possibly TRBD1 (5 bases). V gave up 11 bases and J gave up 0 bases, with 13 bases separating them. The CDR3 runs to 13 residues. From germline, CDR1 is WNHNN and CDR2 SYGVQD (reference sequence). The CDR3 region is CAGDSTMNTEAFF. In DNA form, the CDR3 reads TGCGCCGGCGACAGTACTATGAACACTGAAGCTTTCTTT.

This rearrangement joins TRBV5-4 to TRBJ2-1; D is unresolved. The V and J ends lost 1 base and 6 bases respectively, with 2 bases between them. Per the germline V gene, CDR1 is SGHNT and CDR2 is YYREEE (reference sequence). The CDR3 spans 11 residues. The CDR3 coding sequence is TGTGCCAGCAGCTTGTCCAATGAGCAGTTCTTC. Its protein is CASSLSNEQFF.

J is TRBJ2-1 and V is TRBV11-2; TRBD2 agrees at 7 bases. V shed 3 bases, J shed 7 bases, and the junction held 12 bases outside the gene matches. Germline CDR1 SGHAT, CDR2 FQNNGV. The CDR3 runs to 16 residues. This CDR3 reads CASSLGRRLAGNEQFF. The DNA of the CDR3 is TGTGCCAGCAGCTTGGGTCGGCGACTAGCCGGGAATGAGCAGTTCTTC.

This sequence joins TRBV10-3 and TRBJ2-7; 8 bases are shared with TRBD2. V lost 7 bases, J lost 5 bases, and 10 bases stayed unmatched. Germline-derived CDR1 and CDR2 are ENHRY and SYGVKD. This CDR3 contains 14 residues. The CDR3 nucleotides are TGTGCCATCACACGGGGGCGGGAGGTAGACGAGCAGTACTTC. This gives the protein CAITRGREVDEQYF.

About this clone: Other DNA sequences of this sample code for an identical CDR3. The genes are TRBV5-1 and TRBJ2-1, with 9 bases identical to TRBD1. Germline V gene sequence: CDR1 SGHRS, CDR2 YFSETQ. The length of the CDR3 is 14 residues. V trimming: 3 bases; J trimming: 5 bases; junction bases outside the gene matches: 3. The DNA for the CDR3 is TGCGCCAGCAGCTCCGGGACAGGGAACAATGAGCAGTTCTTC. Encoded protein: CASSSGTGNNEQFF.

In regard to this clone: A far larger clone is one base from this, pointing to a likely read error. The sample holds other DNA sequences that translate to the same CDR3. This chain connects TRBV2 to TRBJ2-7; D is undetermined. Trimming cost V 2 bases and J 4 bases, with 0 bases left between them. This CDR3 spans 10 amino acids. Germline CDR1 reads SNHLY; CDR2 reads FYNNEI. This CDR3 is CASSEYEQYF. Here the CDR3 DNA reads TGTGCCAGCAGTGAATACGAGCAGTACTTC.

V usage is TRBV5-1 and J usage is TRBJ2-1; D is unclear. In germline, CDR1 is SGHRS, CDR2 YFSETQ. The CDR3 runs to 15 residues. Trimming stripped 1 base from V and 2 bases from J, with 10 bases between. The DNA for the CDR3 is TGCGCCAGCAGCTTGCTGAGCGAGACCTACAATGAGCAGTTCTTC. Amino acids: CASSLLSETYNEQFF.

This clone was recorded a few times. This chain links TRBV6-1 with TRBJ1-5, with 7 nucleotides matching TRBD1. The CDR3 runs to 15 residues. Looked up from germline, CDR1 is MNHNS and CDR2 is SASEGT. The V segment lost 8 bases and the J segment 4 bases; nucleotides outside the gene matches: 11. The CDR3 loop is CASFTGVTPNQPQHF. CDR3 sequence (DNA): TGTGCCAGCTTTACAGGGGTAACGCCTAATCAGCCCCAGCATTTT.

The chain is built from TRBV10-2 and TRBJ2-3, with TRBD2 matching over 7 bases. CDR3 length equals 12 residues. Germline-derived CDR1 and CDR2 are WSHSY and SAAADI. The CDR3 region is CATGGSTDTQYF. The CDR3 coding sequence is TGCGCGACGGGGGGAAGCACAGATACGCAGTATTTT.

This clone was observed a single time. V is TRBV25-1 and J is TRBJ2-5; 9 positions agree with TRBD1. Germline V gene lookup returns CDR1 MGHDK and CDR2 SYGVNS. The CDR3 has 15 residues. V lost 3 bases to trimming and J lost 5 bases; unmatched junction nucleotides: 7. This CDR3 reads CASSEPGTGRETQYF. The CDR3 DNA follows: TGTGCCAGCAGTGAGCCCGGGACAGGGAGGGAGACCCAGTACTTC.

The table lists this clone with a count of one. The V gene is TRBV13, the J gene TRBJ2-1, with a tentative D call TRBD2 (6 bases). The germline CDR1 and CDR2 sequences are PRHDT and FYEKMQ (reference sequence). The germline V and J ends were trimmed by 3 bases and 3 bases, with 12 bases remaining between them. CDR3 length: 15 residues. DNA of the CDR3: TGTGCCAGCAGCTTCCCCCGGGAGAACTACAATGAGCAGTTCTTC. Translation: CASSFPRENYNEQFF.

V is TRBV2 and J is TRBJ1-1; TRBD1 agrees at 7 bases. In germline, CDR1 is SNHLY, CDR2 FYNNEI. This CDR3 spans 14 amino acids. V gave up 5 bases and J gave up 0 bases; unmatched junction bases: 3. The CDR3 sequence is CASSSRGVNTEAFF. The CDR3 coding sequence is TGTGCCAGCAGTTCCAGGGGGGTGAACACTGAAGCTTTCTTT.

The rearrangement uses TRBV2 and TRBJ1-6; 9 bases match TRBD1. Trimming removed 2 bases from V and 9 bases from J; junction bases left unmatched: 5. The CDR3 totals 15 residues. Germline-derived CDR1 and CDR2 are SNHLY and FYNNEI. CDR3 DNA sequence: TGTGCCAGCAGTGAACTGAGACAGGGGGGTTCACCCCTCCACTTT. Protein sequence: CASSELRQGGSPLHF.

This chain joins TRBV28 and TRBJ1-4; 8 bases align to TRBD1. In germline, CDR1 is MDHEN, CDR2 SYDVKM. J gave up 7 bases and V 7 bases, and 11 bases lay outside the gene matches. The CDR3 extends over 15 amino acids. The CDR3 sequence is CASNPTTGVFEKLFF. In DNA, the CDR3 is TGTGCCAGCAATCCGACGACAGGGGTTTTTGAAAAACTGTTTTTT.

The chain combines TRBV11-3 with TRBJ2-1, with unresolved D. Germline CDR1 and CDR2: SGHNT and YENEEA. Deletions cut 0 bases from V and 6 bases from J, with 9 bases between. The CDR3 runs to 14 residues. The CDR3 DNA reads as TGTGCCAGCAGCTTAGATGTAAAGGCCAATGAGCAGTTCTTC. Amino acids: CASSLDVKANEQFF.

This clone was seen more than once but under ten times. The rearrangement uses TRBV7-8 and TRBJ2-7, with 11 bases that match TRBD2. J lost 3 bases, V lost 7 bases, and 11 bases had no gene match. CDR3 length: 16 residues. Germline V gene data show CDR1 as SGHVS and CDR2 as FQNEAQ. The CDR3 region has the DNA TGTGCCAGCAACCCTCTGGTCGGGACTAGCGGCTACGAGCAGTACTTC. Translation: CASNPLVGTSGYEQYF.

The chain links TRBV7-2 to TRBJ2-7; TRBD2 agrees at 12 bases. This CDR3 contains 18 residues. Germline CDR1 and CDR2: SGHTA and FQGNSA. V lost 4 bases and J lost 3; bases outside the gene matches: 13. Here the CDR3 DNA reads TGTGCCAGCAGCTCCATGGGGCTAGCGGGAGGGAGGGGCTACGAGCAGTACTTC. It specifies CASSSMGLAGGRGYEQYF. The complete variable domain, with remaining parts taken from reference TRBV7-2 and TRBJ2-7, reads GAGVSQSPSNKVTEKGKDVELRCDPISGHTALYWYRQSLGQGLEFLIYFQGNSAPDKSGLPSDRFSAERTGGSVSTLTIQRTQQEDSAVYLCASSSMGLAGGRGYEQYFGPGTRLTVT.